The 13 T cell receptor beta chains below were found in one sample sequenced in a study of cytomegalovirus exposure and HLA in healthy donors. 60 Vbeta and 13 Jbeta primers were used in PCR. Some clones are missing from TCRdb's copy, which holds only in-frame ones; the method was immunoSEQ multiplex PCR. The sample table includes approximately 72,000 clones. The sequencing input was PBMCs. All receptors come from a man aged 35-49 years in good health and CMV-seronegative.

Written as DNA, the CDR3 is TGCGCCAGCAGCTTGGGTCAGGAGGGTGAGCAGTTCTTC. Encoded protein: CASSLGQEGEQFF. J is TRBJ2-1 and V is TRBV5-1, with D possibly being TRBD2 (6 bases). Germline CDR1 SGHRS, CDR2 YFSETQ. The CDR3 length is 13 residues. Trimming cost V 0 bases and J 9 bases, with 10 bases left between them.

This chain uses TRBV2 with TRBJ1-6, with 10 bases identical to TRBD1. Germline loops: CDR1 SNHLY, CDR2 FYNNEI. V trimming: 5 bases; J trimming: 6 bases; junction bases outside the gene matches: 7. This CDR3 is 16 amino acids long. The CDR3 is CASSRQGATINSPLHF. Here the CDR3 DNA reads TGTGCCAGCAGTCGACAGGGGGCGACGATTAATTCACCCCTCCACTTT.

The CDR3 DNA sequence: TGTGCCAGCAGCTTCTCTGCGACAAGCACCGGGGAGCTGTTTTTT. It codes for CASSFSATSTGELFF. The chain links TRBV5-8 to TRBJ2-2, with D hard to call. V shed 2 bases and J shed 4 bases, with 12 bases lying between them. The CDR3 extends over 15 amino acids. Germline V lookup: CDR1 SGHTS, CDR2 YDEGEE.

The V and J genes are TRBV10-1 and TRBJ2-7, with D possibly matching TRBD1 (5 bases). Germline CDR1 is WNHNN and CDR2 is SYGVQD (reference sequence). V was clipped by 3 bases and J by 2 bases, with 17 bases between them. There are 16 residues in the CDR3. The CDR3 sequence: CASSDSGQGAAYEQYF. The CDR3 coding sequence is TGCGCCAGCAGTGATTCTGGGCAGGGCGCCGCCTACGAGCAGTACTTC.

The V and J genes are TRBV28 and TRBJ2-7, with 7 bases lining up with TRBD1. The CDR3 has 14 amino acids. From germline, CDR1 is MDHEN and CDR2 SYDVKM. The V and J ends lost 5 bases and 4 bases, in that order; junction bases with no gene match: 8. CDR3 protein: CASSPDRTSYEQYF. CDR3 sequence (DNA): TGTGCCAGCAGTCCGGACAGGACTTCTTACGAGCAGTACTTC. The entire variable domain, with the rest obtained from reference TRBV28 and TRBJ2-7, is as follows: DVKVTQSSRYLVKRTGEKVFLECVQDMDHENMFWYRQDPGLGLRLIYFSYDVKMKEKGDIPEGYSVSREKKERFSLILESASTNQTSMYLCASSPDRTSYEQYFGPGTRLTVT.

The chain is built from TRBV5-4 and TRBJ2-1; 8 bases match TRBD2. V dropped 3 bases and J dropped 7; count of bases not matched to a gene: 12. The germline V gene encodes CDR1 SGHNT and CDR2 YYREEE (reference sequence). The CDR3 extends over 16 amino acids. The CDR3 reads CASSSYLSGGGNEQFF. The CDR3 DNA reads as TGTGCCAGCAGCTCCTACCTGAGCGGGGGAGGGAATGAGCAGTTCTTC.

This rearrangement joins TRBV4-1 to TRBJ2-4; 10 bases agree with TRBD2. CDR3 length equals 16 residues. Germline assignment: CDR1 MGHRA and CDR2 YSYEKL. Trimming at V came to 1 base and at J to 8 bases, leaving 8 bases not matched to a gene. As DNA, the CDR3 is TGCGCCAGCAGCCAAGTTCGAAGCGGGGGGGCGGACATTCAGTACTTC. This sequence encodes CASSQVRSGGADIQYF.

V usage is TRBV18 and J usage is TRBJ2-4; perhaps TRBD2 as D (5 bases). Germline loops: CDR1 KGHSH, CDR2 LQKENI. CDR3 length: 16 residues. Deletions cut 0 bases from V and 1 base from J, with 10 bases between. CDR3: CASSPPRVGAKNIQYF. In DNA form, the CDR3 reads TGTGCCAGCTCACCACCGAGGGTTGGGGCCAAAAACATTCAGTACTTC.

The J gene is TRBJ2-3, the V gene TRBV10-3; TRBD1 aligns across 8 bases. Trimming took 7 bases from V and 4 from J; bases not matched to a gene: 7. CDR3 length equals 14 residues. Germline CDR1 ENHRY, CDR2 SYGVKD. This CDR3 reads CAIKAGGEADTQYF. The CDR3 DNA sequence: TGTGCCATCAAAGCAGGGGGCGAGGCAGATACGCAGTATTTT.

The V gene is TRBV7-6, the J gene TRBJ2-7; D uncertain. Per germline, CDR1 SGHVS and CDR2 FNYEAQ. Trimming pared 0 bases from V and 4 bases from J, leaving 7 bases between. The CDR3 is 13 amino acids. CDR3 sequence (DNA): TGTGCCAGCAGCTTAGCGGCGGAGTACGAGCAGTACTTC. This encodes CASSLAAEYEQYF.

The V and J genes are TRBV6-1 and TRBJ1-6; D is unclear. Between the trimmed V and J ends, which lost 2 bases and 0 bases, there was a span of 8 bases. The CDR3 has 16 residues. Germline V lookup: CDR1 MNHNS, CDR2 SASEGT. CDR3 residues: CASSEITSSYNSPLHF. CDR3 DNA: TGTGCCAGCAGTGAAATCACCAGCTCCTATAATTCACCCCTCCACTTT.

This rearrangement joins TRBV6-5 to TRBJ1-4; D uncertain. V lost 3 bases to trimming and J lost 2 bases, with 7 bases between them. The CDR3 is 14 amino acids. The germline gives CDR1 MNHEY, CDR2 SVGAGI. CDR3 in amino acids: CASSYLGTNEKLFF. CDR3 DNA sequence: TGTGCCAGCAGTTATCTCGGGACTAATGAAAAACTGTTTTTT.

The V call is TRBV4-2, the J call TRBJ1-5; 10 bases are shared with TRBD1. This CDR3 contains 18 residues. Trimming cost V 4 bases and J 2 bases; bases outside gene matches: 11. Germline assignment: CDR1 LGHNA and CDR2 YNFKEQ. CDR3 sequence: CASSPTWDRGRGNQPQHF. Written as DNA, the CDR3 is TGTGCCAGCAGCCCAACCTGGGACAGGGGCCGAGGCAATCAGCCCCAGCATTTT.